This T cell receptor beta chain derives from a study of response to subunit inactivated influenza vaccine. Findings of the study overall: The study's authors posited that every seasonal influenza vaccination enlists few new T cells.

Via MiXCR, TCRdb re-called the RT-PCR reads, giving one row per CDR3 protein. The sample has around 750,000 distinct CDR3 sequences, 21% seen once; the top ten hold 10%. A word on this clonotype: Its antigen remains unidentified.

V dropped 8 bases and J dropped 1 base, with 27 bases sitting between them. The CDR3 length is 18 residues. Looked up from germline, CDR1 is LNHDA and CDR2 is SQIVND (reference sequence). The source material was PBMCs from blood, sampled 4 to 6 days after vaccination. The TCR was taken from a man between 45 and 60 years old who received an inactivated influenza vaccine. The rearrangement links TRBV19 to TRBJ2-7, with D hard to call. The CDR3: CASGPIQKGFPFSYEQYF. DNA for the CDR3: TGTGCCAGTGGGCCAATCCAAAAGGGATTCCCCTTTTCCTACGAGCAGTACTTC.